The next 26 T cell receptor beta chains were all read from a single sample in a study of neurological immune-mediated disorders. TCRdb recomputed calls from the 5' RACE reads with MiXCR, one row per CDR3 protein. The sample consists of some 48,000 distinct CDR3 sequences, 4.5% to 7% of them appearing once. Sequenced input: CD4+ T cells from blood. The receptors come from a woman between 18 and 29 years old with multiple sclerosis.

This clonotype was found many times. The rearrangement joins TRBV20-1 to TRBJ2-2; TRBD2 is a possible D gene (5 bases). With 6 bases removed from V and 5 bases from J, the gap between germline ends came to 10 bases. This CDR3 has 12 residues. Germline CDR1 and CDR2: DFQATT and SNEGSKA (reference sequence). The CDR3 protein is CSAKLGTGELFF. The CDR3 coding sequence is TGCAGTGCGAAACTAGGAACCGGGGAGCTGTTTTTT.

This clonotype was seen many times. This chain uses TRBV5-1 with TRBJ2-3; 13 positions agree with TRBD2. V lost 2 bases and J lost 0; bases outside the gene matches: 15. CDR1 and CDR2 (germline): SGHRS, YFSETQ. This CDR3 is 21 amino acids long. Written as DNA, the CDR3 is TGCGCCAGCAGCTTTAACCCTCCGGGACTAGCGGGACACACTAGCACAGATACGCAGTATTTT. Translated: CASSFNPPGLAGHTSTDTQYF.

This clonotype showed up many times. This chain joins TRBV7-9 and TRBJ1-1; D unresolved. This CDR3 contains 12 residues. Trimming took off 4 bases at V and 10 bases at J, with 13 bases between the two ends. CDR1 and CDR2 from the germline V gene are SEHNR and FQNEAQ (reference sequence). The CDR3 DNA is TGTGCCAGCAGCTCCTCCCTGTCACCAGCTTTCTTT. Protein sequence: CASSSSLSPAFF.

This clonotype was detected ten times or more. The CDR3, as DNA: TGTGCCAGCAGTTACTCGAAGGCGGTCTCGAGCACTGAAGCTTTCTTT. Translating it yields CASSYSKAVSSTEAFF. V and J are TRBV6-5 and TRBJ1-1; D remains unclear. V was trimmed by 0 bases and J by 4 bases, leaving 15 bases between them. This CDR3 contains 16 residues. Germline CDR1 and CDR2: MNHEY and SVGAGI.

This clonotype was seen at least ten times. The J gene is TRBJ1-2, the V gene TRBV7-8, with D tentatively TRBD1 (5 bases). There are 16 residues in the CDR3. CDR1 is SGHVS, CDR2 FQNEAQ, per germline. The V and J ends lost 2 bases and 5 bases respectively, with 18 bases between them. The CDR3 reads CASSLRAEGTAYGYTF. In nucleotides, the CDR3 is TGTGCCAGCAGCTTACGAGCCGAAGGGACCGCGTATGGCTACACCTTC.

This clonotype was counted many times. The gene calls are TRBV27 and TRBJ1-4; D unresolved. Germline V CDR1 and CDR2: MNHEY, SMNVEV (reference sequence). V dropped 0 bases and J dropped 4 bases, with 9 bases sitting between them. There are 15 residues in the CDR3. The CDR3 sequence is CASSLSRQFNEKLFF. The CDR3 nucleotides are TGTGCCAGCAGTTTATCGCGGCAGTTTAATGAAAAACTGTTTTTT.

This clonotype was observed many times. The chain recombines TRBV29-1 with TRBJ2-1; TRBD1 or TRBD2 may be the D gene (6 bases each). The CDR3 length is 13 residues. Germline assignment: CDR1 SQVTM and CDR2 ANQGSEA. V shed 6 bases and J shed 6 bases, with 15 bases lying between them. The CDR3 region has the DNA TGCAGCGTGGGGGGCGGTCGATTCAATGAGCAGTTCTTC. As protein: CSVGGGRFNEQFF.

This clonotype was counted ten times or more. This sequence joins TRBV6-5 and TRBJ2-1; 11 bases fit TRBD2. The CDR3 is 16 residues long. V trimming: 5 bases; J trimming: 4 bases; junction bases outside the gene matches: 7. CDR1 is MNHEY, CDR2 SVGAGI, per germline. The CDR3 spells CASSRQASGGYNEQFF. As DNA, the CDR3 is TGTGCCAGCAGTAGACAGGCTAGCGGGGGGTACAATGAGCAGTTCTTC.

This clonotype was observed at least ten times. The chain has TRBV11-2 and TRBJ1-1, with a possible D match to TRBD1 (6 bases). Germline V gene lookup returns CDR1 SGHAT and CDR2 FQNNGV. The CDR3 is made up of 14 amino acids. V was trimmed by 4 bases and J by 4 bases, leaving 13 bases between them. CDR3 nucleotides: TGTGCCAGCAGCTCGAACAGGGTAGGCACTGAAGCTTTCTTT. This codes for CASSSNRVGTEAFF.

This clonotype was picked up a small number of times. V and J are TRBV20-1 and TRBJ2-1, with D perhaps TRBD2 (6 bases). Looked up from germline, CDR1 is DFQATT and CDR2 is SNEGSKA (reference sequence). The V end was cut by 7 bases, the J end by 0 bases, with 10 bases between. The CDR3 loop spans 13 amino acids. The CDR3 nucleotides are TGCAGTGTTGGGGGAGGCTCCTACAATGAGCAGTTCTTC. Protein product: CSVGGGSYNEQFF.

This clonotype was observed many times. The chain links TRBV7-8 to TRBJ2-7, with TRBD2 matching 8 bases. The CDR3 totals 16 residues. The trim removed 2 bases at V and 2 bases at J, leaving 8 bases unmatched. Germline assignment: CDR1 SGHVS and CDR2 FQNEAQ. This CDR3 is CASSLSGQAGAYEQYV. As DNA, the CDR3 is TGTGCCAGCAGCTTATCCGGGCAAGCGGGAGCCTACGAGCAGTACGTC.

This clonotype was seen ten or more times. The CDR3 sequence: CASSALNEQFF. The CDR3 DNA reads TGTGCCAGCAGTGCTTTGAATGAGCAGTTCTTC. The chain combines TRBV2 with TRBJ2-1, with no clear D. This CDR3 has 11 residues. Germline-derived CDR1 and CDR2 are SNHLY and FYNNEI. Deletions cut 4 bases from V and 7 bases from J, with 5 bases between.

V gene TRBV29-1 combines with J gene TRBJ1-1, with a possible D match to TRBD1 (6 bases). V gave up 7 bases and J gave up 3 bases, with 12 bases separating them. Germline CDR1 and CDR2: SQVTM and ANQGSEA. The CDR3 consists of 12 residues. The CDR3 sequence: CSADRIYTEAFF. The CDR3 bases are TGCAGCGCCGACAGGATCTACACTGAAGCTTTCTTT.

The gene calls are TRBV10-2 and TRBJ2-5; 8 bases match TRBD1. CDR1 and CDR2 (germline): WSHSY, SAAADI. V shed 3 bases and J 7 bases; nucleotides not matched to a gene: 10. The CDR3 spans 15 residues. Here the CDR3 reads CASSDYGTGTGTQYF. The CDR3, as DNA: TGCGCCAGCAGTGACTACGGGACAGGAACCGGGACCCAGTACTTC.

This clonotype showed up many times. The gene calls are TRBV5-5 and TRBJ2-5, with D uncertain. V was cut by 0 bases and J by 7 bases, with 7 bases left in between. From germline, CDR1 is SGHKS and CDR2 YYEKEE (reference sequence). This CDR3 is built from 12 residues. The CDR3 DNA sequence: TGTGCCAGCAGCTTGGTGGATGGGACCCAGTACTTC. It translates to CASSLVDGTQYF.

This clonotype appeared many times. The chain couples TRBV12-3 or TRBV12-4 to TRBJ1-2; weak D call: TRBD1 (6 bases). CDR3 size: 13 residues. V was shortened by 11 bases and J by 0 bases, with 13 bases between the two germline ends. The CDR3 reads CAGSKGANYGYTF. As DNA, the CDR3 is TGTGCCGGCTCGAAGGGGGCTAACTATGGCTACACCTTC.

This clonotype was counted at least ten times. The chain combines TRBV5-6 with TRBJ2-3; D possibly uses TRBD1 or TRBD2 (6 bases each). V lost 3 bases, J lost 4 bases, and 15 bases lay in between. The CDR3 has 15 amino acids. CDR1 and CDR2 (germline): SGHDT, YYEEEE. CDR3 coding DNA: TGTGCCAGCAGCTCCAATGGGGGGCCAGCAGATACGCAGTATTTT. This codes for CASSSNGGPADTQYF.

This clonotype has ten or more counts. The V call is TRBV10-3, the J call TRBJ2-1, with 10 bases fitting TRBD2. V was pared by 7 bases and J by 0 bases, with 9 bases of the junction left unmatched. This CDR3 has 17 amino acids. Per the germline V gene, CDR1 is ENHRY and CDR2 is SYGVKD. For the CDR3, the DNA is TGTGCCATCATGGGTAGCGGGAGGTCGAGCTCCTACAATGAGCAGTTCTTC. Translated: CAIMGSGRSSSYNEQFF.

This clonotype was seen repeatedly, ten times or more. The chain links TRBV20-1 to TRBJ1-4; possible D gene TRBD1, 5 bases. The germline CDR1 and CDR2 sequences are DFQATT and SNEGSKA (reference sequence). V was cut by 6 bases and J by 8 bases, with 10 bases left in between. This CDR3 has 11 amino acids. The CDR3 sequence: CSAKTAEKLFF. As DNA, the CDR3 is TGCAGTGCAAAGACAGCCGAAAAACTGTTTTTT.

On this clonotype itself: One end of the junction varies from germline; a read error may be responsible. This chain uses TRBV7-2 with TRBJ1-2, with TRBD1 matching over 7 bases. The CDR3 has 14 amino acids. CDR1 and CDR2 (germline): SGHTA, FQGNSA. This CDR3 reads CVSSPDRRSYCYTF. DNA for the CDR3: TGTGTCAGCAGCCCGGACAGGAGATCCTATTGCTACACCTTC.

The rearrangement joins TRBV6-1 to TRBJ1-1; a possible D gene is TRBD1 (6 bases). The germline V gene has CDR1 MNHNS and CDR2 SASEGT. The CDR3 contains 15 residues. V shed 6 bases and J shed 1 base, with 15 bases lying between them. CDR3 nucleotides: TGTGCCAGCAGGAAGGTGGGGGCCGGGAACACTGAAGCTTTCTTT. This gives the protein CASRKVGAGNTEAFF.

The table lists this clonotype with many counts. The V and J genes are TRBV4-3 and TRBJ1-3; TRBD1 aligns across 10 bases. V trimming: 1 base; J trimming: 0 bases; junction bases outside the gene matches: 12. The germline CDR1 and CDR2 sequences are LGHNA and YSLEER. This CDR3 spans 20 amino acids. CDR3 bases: TGCGCCAGCAGCCAAGCATTTTCGGGGACAGGGGCTTCCTCTGGAAACACCATATATTTT. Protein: CASSQAFSGTGASSGNTIYF.

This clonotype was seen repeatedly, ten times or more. In nucleotides, the CDR3 is TGTGCCACCAGCAGAGCCCTAGGGGGGGAGACCCAGTACTTC. Its translation is CATSRALGGETQYF. V usage is TRBV15 and J usage is TRBJ2-5, with D perhaps assigned TRBD1 or TRBD2 (6 bases each). Germline CDR1 and CDR2: LNHNV and YYDKDF (reference sequence). V lost 1 base to trimming and J lost 5 bases, with 11 bases between them. This CDR3 is built from 14 residues.

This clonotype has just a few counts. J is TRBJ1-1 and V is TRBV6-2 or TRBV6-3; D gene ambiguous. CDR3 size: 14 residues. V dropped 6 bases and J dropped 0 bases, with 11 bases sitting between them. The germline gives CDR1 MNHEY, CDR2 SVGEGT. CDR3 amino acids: CASSPTELNTEAFF. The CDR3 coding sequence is TGTGCCAGCAGCCCGACGGAACTGAACACTGAAGCTTTCTTT.

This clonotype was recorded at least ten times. The CDR3 protein is CASTRTGGSDTQYF. In DNA form, the CDR3 reads TGTGCCAGCACTCGGACGGGGGGGTCGGATACGCAGTATTTT. The rearrangement uses TRBV9 and TRBJ2-3; TRBD2 matches 8 bases. The CDR3 contains 14 residues. CDR1 is SGDLS, CDR2 YYNGEE, per germline. V lost 6 bases and J lost 6; bases outside the gene matches: 9.

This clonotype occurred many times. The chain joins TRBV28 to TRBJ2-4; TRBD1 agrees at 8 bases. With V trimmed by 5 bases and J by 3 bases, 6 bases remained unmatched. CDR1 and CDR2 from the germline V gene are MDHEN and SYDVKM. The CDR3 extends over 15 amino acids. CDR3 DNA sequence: TGTGCCAGCAGTCCAGGGGGCTCGGGCAAAAACATTCAGTACTTC. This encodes CASSPGGSGKNIQYF.